Below, 8 T cell receptor beta chains from the same sample are listed, as sequenced in a study of blood T cell repertoires in COVID-19. Assay used: immunoSEQ multiplex PCR; TCRdb lists only in-frame clones, some missing. Of about 69,000 clones listed, roughly 79% are singletons. The source material was peripheral blood. The receptor set was obtained from a human donor in a cohort sampled during active COVID-19.

This clone was counted between two and nine times. The chain combines TRBV5-1 with TRBJ1-6, with 7 bases identical to TRBD1. V lost 4 bases, J lost 8 bases, and 3 bases stayed unmatched. The CDR3 runs to 13 residues. The germline gives CDR1 SGHRS, CDR2 YFSETQ. CDR3 sequence: CASSRGTDSPLHF. The DNA for the CDR3 is TGCGCCAGCAGCAGGGGGACAGATTCACCCCTCCACTTT.

There are a few counts of this clone. The rearrangement uses TRBV7-2 and TRBJ2-3; D perhaps matches TRBD2 (5 bases). Trimming cost V 5 bases and J 3 bases, with 15 bases left between them. The V gene's germline CDR1 is SGHTA and CDR2 FQGNSA. The CDR3 consists of 15 residues. CDR3 sequence: CASSPWRSVTDTQYF. In DNA, the CDR3 is TGTGCCAGCAGCCCCTGGAGGAGTGTGACAGATACGCAGTATTTT.

The genes are TRBV7-9 and TRBJ1-2; no reliable D call. Trimming shortened V by 5 bases and J by 6 bases, and 10 bases separated the two germline ends. Germline CDR1 SEHNR, CDR2 FQNEAQ (reference sequence). The CDR3 runs 12 residues. CDR3 sequence: CASSQRTDGYTF. CDR3 bases: TGTGCCAGCAGCCAACGGACTGATGGCTACACCTTC.

This clone was recorded a few times. J is TRBJ1-1 and V is TRBV20-1; 9 bases align to TRBD1. Trimming cost V 3 bases and J 6 bases; bases outside gene matches: 5. The CDR3 length is 13 residues. Germline V gives CDR1 DFQATT, CDR2 SNEGSKA (reference sequence). The DNA for the CDR3 is TGCAGTGCTAGTCCGGGACAGGGCTCTGAAGCTTTCTTT. Its translation is CSASPGQGSEAFF.

The chain uses TRBV5-1 and TRBJ1-2; TRBD1 is a possible D gene (6 bases). CDR3 length equals 13 residues. In germline, CDR1 is SGHRS, CDR2 YFSETQ. With 4 bases removed from V and 2 bases from J, the gap between germline ends came to 9 bases. The CDR3 region is CASSPTGNYGYTF. For the CDR3, the DNA is TGCGCCAGCAGCCCTACAGGGAACTATGGCTACACCTTC. The full variable domain, with the rest looked up from reference TRBV5-1 and TRBJ1-2, is KAGVTQTPRYLIKTRGQQVTLSCSPISGHRSVSWYQQTPGQGLQFLFEYFSETQRNKGNFPGRFSGRQFSNSRSEMNVSTLELGDSALYLCASSPTGNYGYTFGSGTRLTVV.

The chain carries TRBV9 and TRBJ2-1; TRBD2 matches 9 bases. The CDR3 has 15 residues. V trimming: 0 bases; J trimming: 8 bases; junction bases outside the gene matches: 6. Germline loops: CDR1 SGDLS, CDR2 YYNGEE. The CDR3 DNA follows: TGTGCCAGCAGCGTAGGGTTAGCGGGAGCGGATGAGCAGTTCTTC. Its translation is CASSVGLAGADEQFF.

The chain employs TRBV15 and TRBJ2-7; the match to TRBD1 covers 8 bases. Germline CDR1 and CDR2: LNHNV and YYDKDF (reference sequence). This CDR3 is 16 amino acids long. Unmatched junction bases numbered 5, after V lost 1 base and J lost 0 bases. The DNA of the CDR3 is TGTGCCACCAGCAGAGTGAGGACAGGGAGCTCCTACGAGCAGTACTTC. Encoded protein: CATSRVRTGSSYEQYF.

The count of this clone is one. V usage is TRBV2 and J usage is TRBJ2-5; D is possibly TRBD2 (6 bases). The CDR3 covers 14 residues. CDR1 and CDR2 (germline): SNHLY, FYNNEI. V was cut by 5 bases and J by 2 bases, with 12 bases left in between. The CDR3 sequence is CASSKEGTQETQYF. The CDR3 nucleotides are TGTGCCAGCAGTAAGGAGGGTACACAAGAGACCCAGTACTTC.